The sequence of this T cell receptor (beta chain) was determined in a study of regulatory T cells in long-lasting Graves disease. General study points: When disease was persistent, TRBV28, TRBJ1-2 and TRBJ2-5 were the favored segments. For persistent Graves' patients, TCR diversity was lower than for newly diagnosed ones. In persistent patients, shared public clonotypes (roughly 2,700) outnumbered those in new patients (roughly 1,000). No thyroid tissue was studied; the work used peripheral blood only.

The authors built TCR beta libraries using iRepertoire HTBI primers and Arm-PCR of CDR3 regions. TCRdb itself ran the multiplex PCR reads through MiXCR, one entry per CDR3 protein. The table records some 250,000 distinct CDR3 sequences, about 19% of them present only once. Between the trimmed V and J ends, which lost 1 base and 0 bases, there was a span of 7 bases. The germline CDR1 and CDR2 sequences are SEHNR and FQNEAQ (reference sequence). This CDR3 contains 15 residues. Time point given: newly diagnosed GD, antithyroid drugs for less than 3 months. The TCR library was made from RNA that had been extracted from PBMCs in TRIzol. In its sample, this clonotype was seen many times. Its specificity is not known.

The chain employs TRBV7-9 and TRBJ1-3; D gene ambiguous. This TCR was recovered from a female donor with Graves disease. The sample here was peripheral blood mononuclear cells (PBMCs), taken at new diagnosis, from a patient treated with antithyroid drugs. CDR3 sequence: CASSLDRRSGNTIYF. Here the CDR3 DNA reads TGTGCCAGCAGCTTAGACAGACGCTCTGGAAACACCATATATTTT.